Given below is one TCR beta chain in context. This entry comes from a study of cytomegalovirus exposure and HLA in healthy donors. This CDR3 comprises 17 residues. J gave up 0 bases and V 4 bases, and 12 bases lay outside the gene matches. Germline lookup yields CDR1 SGHRS and CDR2 YFSETQ. PCR employed 60 Vbeta and 13 Jbeta primers. The data were produced by immunoSEQ multiplex PCR, yet TCRdb's version contains in-frame clones alone and is incomplete. The repertoire consists of under 200,000 clones, with around 77% occurring once and the leading ten covering 2% to 2.5%. Sequenced sample: PBMCs. The clonotype was recovered from a man in his 60s in good health and CMV-seronegative. The chain couples TRBV5-1 to TRBJ1-1, with 7 bases matching TRBD1. This CDR3 is CASSRTGTAIVNTEAFF. The CDR3 DNA follows: TGCGCCAGCAGCAGGACCGGGACAGCGATTGTGAACACTGAAGCTTTCTTT.